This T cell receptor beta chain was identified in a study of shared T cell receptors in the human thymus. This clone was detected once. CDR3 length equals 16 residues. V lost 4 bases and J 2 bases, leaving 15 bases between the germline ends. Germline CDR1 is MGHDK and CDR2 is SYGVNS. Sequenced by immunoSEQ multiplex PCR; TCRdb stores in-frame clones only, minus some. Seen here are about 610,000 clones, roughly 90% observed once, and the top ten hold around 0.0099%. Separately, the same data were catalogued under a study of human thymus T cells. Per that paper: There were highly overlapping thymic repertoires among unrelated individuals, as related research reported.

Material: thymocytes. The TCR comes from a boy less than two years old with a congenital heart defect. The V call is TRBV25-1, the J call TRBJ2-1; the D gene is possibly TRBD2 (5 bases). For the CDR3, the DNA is TGTGCCAGCAGTGGCCCGGGGAAGTACCCCTACAATGAGCAGTTCTTC. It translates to CASSGPGKYPYNEQFF.